These 25 T cell receptor beta chains were sequenced from one sample in a study of blood T cell repertoires in COVID-19. Using immunoSEQ multiplex PCR, the repertoire was profiled, and TCRdb retains in-frame clones only, with some absent. The sample lists 190,000 or so clones, about 90% occurring once. Material for sequencing was PBMCs or T cells enriched from blood (not recorded which). The receptors were sampled from a woman between 18 and 29 years old who had recovered from COVID-19.

This rearrangement joins TRBV6-1 to TRBJ2-5; D not resolved. V gave up 1 base and J gave up 3 bases, with 9 bases separating them. The CDR3 has 14 residues. Germline CDR1 MNHNS, CDR2 SASEGT. CDR3 region: CASSEGATKETQYF. The CDR3 nucleotides are TGTGCCAGCAGTGAAGGCGCTACTAAAGAGACCCAGTACTTC.

The chain couples TRBV5-6 to TRBJ1-1, with D uncertain. V was clipped by 5 bases and J by 11 bases, with 25 bases between them. CDR3 size: 15 residues. Per germline, CDR1 SGHDT and CDR2 YYEEEE. CDR3 nucleotides: TGTGCCAGCAGTACTGGGGTGGTGATGGGAGATACCGCTTTCTTT. Amino acid sequence: CASSTGVVMGDTAFF.

The V gene is TRBV28, the J gene TRBJ1-5, with D perhaps TRBD1 (5 bases). The CDR3 loop spans 15 amino acids. Germline-derived CDR1 and CDR2 are MDHEN and SYDVKM. The V gene lost 6 bases and the J gene lost 1 base, with 13 bases spanning the gap. CDR3 region: CASSKDSNSNQPQHF. CDR3 sequence (DNA): TGTGCCAGCAGCAAAGACAGTAACAGCAATCAGCCCCAGCATTTT. Combining the CDR3 with reference TRBV28 and TRBJ1-5 gives the whole variable domain DVKVTQSSRYLVKRTGEKVFLECVQDMDHENMFWYRQDPGLGLRLIYFSYDVKMKEKGDIPEGYSVSREKKERFSLILESASTNQTSMYLCASSKDSNSNQPQHFGDGTRLSIL.

The chain carries TRBV10-2 and TRBJ2-1; the D gene is possibly TRBD1 (6 bases). Trimming shortened V by 2 bases and J by 1 base, and 6 bases separated the two germline ends. This CDR3 has 14 amino acids. CDR1 is WSHSY and CDR2 is SAAADI in the germline V gene. The CDR3 DNA follows: TGCGCCAGCAGTGAGGGACAGTCCTACAATGAGCAGTTCTTC. This codes for CASSEGQSYNEQFF.

A single count supports this clone. The V call is TRBV7-9, the J call TRBJ2-5, with D perhaps matching TRBD1 (5 bases). Germline-derived CDR1 and CDR2 are SEHNR and FQNEAQ (reference sequence). The V end lost 8 bases, the J end lost 2 bases, and 6 bases lay between the germline ends. The CDR3 runs 11 residues. The CDR3, as DNA: TGTGCCAGCCAGGGACAAGAGACCCAGTACTTC. Its protein is CASQGQETQYF.

V gene TRBV11-2 combines with J gene TRBJ2-1; TRBD1 might be the D (5 bases). This CDR3 spans 11 amino acids. V lost 5 bases and J 7 bases, leaving 6 bases between the germline ends. The germline gives CDR1 SGHAT, CDR2 FQNNGV. This CDR3 is CASSQGNEQFF. CDR3 coding DNA: TGTGCCAGCAGCCAGGGTAATGAGCAGTTCTTC.

The rearrangement uses TRBV30 and TRBJ1-1; tentatively, D is TRBD1 (5 bases). CDR3 size: 14 residues. Trimming took off 2 bases at V and 1 base at J, with 11 bases between the two ends. The germline gives CDR1 GTSNPN, CDR2 SVGIG (reference sequence). CDR3 nucleotides: TGTGCCTGGAGTAGCAGGGTAGAGAACACTGAAGCTTTCTTT. Amino acid sequence: CAWSSRVENTEAFF.

The V and J genes are TRBV6-5 and TRBJ1-3; 8 bases line up with TRBD1. From germline, CDR1 is MNHEY and CDR2 SVGAGI. The V gene end was trimmed by 4 bases and the J gene end by 8 bases; junction bases not matched to a gene: 7. The CDR3 has 14 amino acids. CDR3 residues: CASSSGTGTYTIYF. CDR3 DNA: TGTGCCAGCAGTTCCGGGACAGGCACCTACACCATATATTTT.

The chain couples TRBV10-3 to TRBJ2-7; TRBD2 agrees at 11 bases. This CDR3 has 12 amino acids. Germline V gene lookup returns CDR1 ENHRY and CDR2 SYGVKD. Trimming removed 6 bases from V and 5 bases from J; junction bases left unmatched: 0. The CDR3 here is CAIRGLADEQYF. The CDR3 DNA is TGTGCCATCAGGGGACTAGCGGACGAGCAGTACTTC.

The chain recombines TRBV7-9 with TRBJ1-2; no clear D. The CDR3 loop spans 12 amino acids. CDR1 is SEHNR, CDR2 FQNEAQ, per germline (reference sequence). The germline V and J ends were trimmed by 5 bases and 13 bases, with 17 bases remaining between them. For the CDR3, the DNA is TGTGCCAGCAGCCCCCGACCGGGAGTAGGCACCTTC. It encodes CASSPRPGVGTF.

The chain joins TRBV6-5 to TRBJ2-7; D perhaps matches TRBD2 (6 bases). The CDR3 is made up of 13 amino acids. With 6 bases removed from V and 2 bases from J, the gap between germline ends came to 11 bases. CDR1 is MNHEY and CDR2 is SVGAGI in the germline V gene. CDR3 bases: TGTGCCAGCAGGGTTGCTAGCGCCTACGAGCAGTACTTC. Translated: CASRVASAYEQYF.

This chain connects TRBV29-1 to TRBJ1-1; D is unresolved. The V end was cut by 4 bases, the J end by 1 base, with 4 bases between. The CDR3 loop spans 11 amino acids. Germline V gene lookup returns CDR1 SQVTM and CDR2 ANQGSEA. CDR3 nucleotides: TGCAGCGTTGGTAGGAACACTGAAGCTTTCTTT. This translates into CSVGRNTEAFF.

This chain links TRBV28 with TRBJ1-2, with D maybe TRBD1 (5 bases). This CDR3 is 17 amino acids long. Germline lookup yields CDR1 MDHEN and CDR2 SYDVKM. The V end lost 8 bases, the J end lost 4 bases, and 26 bases lay between the germline ends. The CDR3 here is CASHLWVSAGGAYGYTF. The CDR3 coding sequence is TGTGCCAGCCACCTTTGGGTATCCGCGGGGGGTGCCTATGGCTACACCTTC.

V usage is TRBV28 and J usage is TRBJ1-5; possibly TRBD1 for D (5 bases). Germline V gene lookup returns CDR1 MDHEN and CDR2 SYDVKM. The CDR3 loop spans 13 amino acids. The germline V and J ends were trimmed by 3 bases and 7 bases, with 10 bases remaining between them. This CDR3 reads CASSLERGQPQHF. The CDR3 region has the DNA TGTGCCAGCAGTTTGGAGCGGGGGCAGCCCCAGCATTTT.

The chain links TRBV11-2 to TRBJ2-1, with 12 bases lining up with TRBD2. The CDR3 has 16 amino acids. CDR1 and CDR2 from the germline V gene are SGHAT and FQNNGV. V shed 6 bases, J shed 6 bases, and the junction held 9 bases outside the gene matches. Here the CDR3 DNA reads TGTGCCAGCAGACCGGGACTAGCGGGTGGGGGCAATGAGCAGTTCTTC. It encodes CASRPGLAGGGNEQFF.

The chain joins TRBV7-9 to TRBJ1-2; 9 nucleotides agree with TRBD1. V shed 6 bases, J shed 5 bases, and the junction held 10 bases outside the gene matches. The CDR3 is 15 residues long. The germline V gene encodes CDR1 SEHNR and CDR2 FQNEAQ (reference sequence). CDR3: CASSYGQGKGYGYTF. As DNA, the CDR3 is TGTGCCAGCAGTTATGGACAGGGGAAGGGGTATGGCTACACCTTC.

The rearrangement uses TRBV10-3 and TRBJ1-3, with unresolved D. V was trimmed by 2 bases and J by 7 bases, leaving 6 bases between them. This CDR3 has 12 amino acids. Germline-derived CDR1 and CDR2 are ENHRY and SYGVKD. The DNA of the CDR3 is TGTGCCATCAGTGAGGAGGCGAACACCATATATTTT. It encodes CAISEEANTIYF.

This chain joins TRBV5-6 and TRBJ1-2; D is unresolved. V was pared by 3 bases and J by 0 bases, with 15 bases between. Per the germline V gene, CDR1 is SGHDT and CDR2 is YYEEEE. CDR3 length: 16 residues. In DNA, the CDR3 is TGTGCCAGCAGCTCGACTGTAATACCAGCTAACTATGGCTACACCTTC. It yields the protein CASSSTVIPANYGYTF. Full variable domain (missing parts from reference TRBV5-6 and TRBJ1-2): DAGVTQSPTHLIKTRGQQVTLRCSPKSGHDTVSWYQQALGQGPQFIFQYYEEEERQRGNFPDRFSGHQFPNYSSELNVNALLLGDSALYLCASSSTVIPANYGYTFGSGTRLTVV.

This clone is judged medium-sized. This chain uses TRBV28 with TRBJ1-1; TRBD1 matches 7 bases. V lost 6 bases, J lost 0 bases, and 4 bases stayed unmatched. The CDR3 extends over 14 amino acids. In germline, CDR1 is MDHEN, CDR2 SYDVKM. The CDR3 reads CASRMGQMNTEAFF. CDR3 nucleotide sequence: TGTGCCAGCAGGATGGGACAGATGAACACTGAAGCTTTCTTT.

This sequence joins TRBV7-9 and TRBJ1-6; the D is unclear. Trimming stripped 6 bases from V and 10 bases from J, with 16 bases between. The CDR3 has 14 residues. Germline V CDR1 and CDR2: SEHNR, FQNEAQ (reference sequence). CDR3 protein: CASRLVSEASPLHF. CDR3 in DNA: TGTGCCAGCAGGCTTGTGTCGGAGGCCTCACCCCTCCACTTT.

The V and J genes are TRBV5-1 and TRBJ1-3; 8 bases match TRBD1. The germline V gene has CDR1 SGHRS and CDR2 YFSETQ. Unmatched junction bases numbered 17, after V lost 5 bases and J lost 4 bases. The CDR3 has 18 residues. Here the CDR3 DNA reads TGCGCCAGCAGTCCCCAGGGGACAGGACCCGGCCTCGGAAACACCATATATTTT. It is translated as CASSPQGTGPGLGNTIYF.

This rearrangement joins TRBV14 to TRBJ2-1; 14 bases map to TRBD2. The V gene's germline CDR1 is SGHDN and CDR2 FVKESK. Trimming removed 4 bases from V and 10 bases from J; junction bases left unmatched: 12. The CDR3 runs 17 residues. The CDR3 protein is CASSLRLAGGPPQEQFF. In DNA, the CDR3 is TGTGCCAGCAGCCTTAGACTAGCGGGGGGGCCCCCGCAAGAGCAGTTCTTC.

The chain employs TRBV5-1 and TRBJ1-1, with D uncertain. Trimming removed 0 bases at V and 6 bases at J, with 12 bases between. Germline V lookup: CDR1 SGHRS, CDR2 YFSETQ. This CDR3 spans 14 amino acids. CDR3 sequence (DNA): TGCGCCAGCAGCTTGGAACCCCTAGGCGCTGAAGCTTTCTTT. Protein: CASSLEPLGAEAFF.

The chain recombines TRBV18 with TRBJ2-7; the match to TRBD1 covers 8 bases. J lost 5 bases, V lost 5 bases, and 8 bases had no gene match. Germline V lookup: CDR1 KGHSH, CDR2 LQKENI. The CDR3 runs 14 residues. The CDR3: CASSSSQGAHEQYF. CDR3 DNA: TGTGCCAGCTCATCTAGCCAGGGGGCCCACGAGCAGTACTTC. Filled out from reference TRBV18 and TRBJ2-7, the complete variable domain reads NAGVMQNPRHLVRRRGQEARLRCSPMKGHSHVYWYRQLPEEGLKFMVYLQKENIIDESGMPKERFSAEFPKEGPSILRIQQVVRGDSAAYFCASSSSQGAHEQYFGPGTRLTVT.

The chain uses TRBV28 and TRBJ1-6; D is perhaps TRBD1 (6 bases). Per the germline V gene, CDR1 is MDHEN and CDR2 is SYDVKM. The length of the CDR3 is 16 residues. V was trimmed by 5 bases and J by 10 bases, leaving 21 bases between them. Here the CDR3 reads CASSTGGALEKSPLHF. The CDR3 nucleotides read TGTGCCAGCAGTACGGGGGGCGCACTAGAGAAATCACCCCTCCACTTT.